The rows below give T cell receptor beta chains drawn from one sample of a study of T-cell reconstitution after alpha-beta-depleted transplantation in children. TCRdb processed the PCR reads anew with MiXCR; each CDR3 protein has one entry. The sample shows a few hundred thousand distinct CDR3 sequences, roughly an eighth of them seen only once. Source: PBMCs from the stem cell graft donor, taken from the stem cell graft. Receptor source: a human donor who donated a stem cell graft to a child with combined immunodeficiency. Both conserved end residues are part of each CDR3. A D gene is named only where the DNA matches it firmly. Part of the rows lack a size; the others show once, few, many or a class for expanded clones.

TRBV9	many	NA	TRBJ2-1	CASSVTSLGNEQFF	TGTGCCAGCAGCGTAACGAGCCTCGGCAATGAGCAGTTCTTC
TRBV6-2/TRBV6-3	few	NA	TRBJ2-1	CASSLGWAGYDEQFF	TGTGCCAGCAGTTTAGGTTGGGCGGGGTACGATGAGCAGTTCTTC
TRBV6-5	NA	NA	TRBJ1-1	CASSYPPGANSEAFF	TGTGCCAGCAGTTACCCCCCGGGGGCGAATTCCGAAGCTTTCTTT
TRBV20-1	NA	NA	TRBJ2-2	CSASSAAGELFF	TGCAGTGCTAGTTCCGCCGCCGGGGAGCTGTTTTTT
TRBV27	NA	NA	TRBJ2-4	CASSLSRGENIQYF	TGTGCCAGCAGTTTATCGCGGGGAGAAAACATTCAGTACTTC
TRBV20-1	few	NA	TRBJ2-3	CSARDRTHGTDTQYF	TGCAGTGCTAGAGATCGAACTCACGGCACAGATACGCAGTATTTT
TRBV5-1	NA	NA	TRBJ2-3	CASSLGNNDRYTDTQYF	TGCGCCAGCAGCTTGGGGAATAACGACAGGTACACAGATACGCAGTATTTT
TRBV5-4	NA	NA	TRBJ2-2	CASSSGVSWELFF	TGTGCTAGCAGCTCCGGTGTCTCCTGGGAGCTGTTTTTT
TRBV5-1	few	TRBD2	TRBJ2-7	CASSLESSGTYEQYF	TGCGCCAGCAGCTTGGAGTCTAGCGGGACCTACGAGCAGTACTTC
TRBV6-2/TRBV6-3	NA	NA	TRBJ2-7	CASSRTEAYEQYF	TGTGCCAGCAGCCGGACGGAAGCCTACGAGCAGTACTTC
TRBV29-1	many	NA	TRBJ2-1	CSVEGDKSEQFF	TGCAGCGTTGAAGGGGACAAGAGTGAGCAGTTCTTC
TRBV12-3/TRBV12-4	NA	NA	TRBJ2-7	CASSFLTDEQYF	TGTGCCAGCAGTTTTTTGACGGACGAGCAGTACTTC
TRBV29-1	NA	TRBD2	TRBJ2-5	CSVDASGRGETQYF	TGCAGCGTTGATGCTAGCGGGAGGGGAGAGACCCAGTACTTC
TRBV5-1	many	NA	TRBJ2-7	CASSLALDSYEQYF	TGCGCCAGCAGCTTGGCCCTGGACTCCTACGAGCAGTACTTC
TRBV7-9	NA	NA	TRBJ2-5	CASSFSGVQETQYF	TGTGCCAGCAGCTTTAGCGGAGTCCAAGAGACCCAGTACTTC
TRBV11-2	NA	NA	TRBJ2-5	CASSLEIAVTETQYF	TGTGCCAGCAGCTTAGAAATAGCGGTTACGGAGACCCAGTACTTC
TRBV5-1	NA	TRBD1	TRBJ1-2	CASSLDGTGGYYGYTF	TGCGCCAGCAGCTTGGACGGGACAGGGGGCTACTATGGCTACACCTTC
TRBV2	NA	NA	TRBJ2-1	CASSEESSYNEQFF	TGTGCCAGCAGTGAAGAAAGCTCCTACAATGAGCAGTTCTTC
TRBV4-2	few	TRBD1	TRBJ1-2	CASSRTGTNYGYTF	TGTGCCAGCAGCAGGACAGGGACGAACTATGGCTACACCTTC
TRBV5-1	few	NA	TRBJ2-3	CASSLDSPTDTQYF	TGCGCCAGCAGCTTAGACAGCCCCACAGATACGCAGTATTTT
TRBV24-1	NA	NA	TRBJ2-7	CATSERTATSSYEQYF	TGTGCCACCAGTGAACGGACAGCGACGAGCTCCTACGAGCAGTACTTC
TRBV27	NA	NA	TRBJ2-3	CASTRAGRTDTQYF	TGTGCCAGCACTAGGGCGGGACGCACAGATACGCAGTATTTT
TRBV6-5	few	NA	TRBJ2-2	CASSIRGNTGELFF	TGTGCCAGCAGTATAAGGGGGAACACCGGGGAGCTGTTTTTT
TRBV18	few	TRBD2	TRBJ2-1	CASSPRTSGKDEQFF	TGTGCCAGCTCACCTCGGACTAGCGGGAAGGATGAGCAGTTCTTC
TRBV6-2/TRBV6-3	NA	NA	TRBJ1-1	CASSYGRARAGSTEAFF	TGTGCCAGCAGTTATGGCCGGGCCAGGGCGGGGAGCACTGAAGCTTTCTTT
TRBV15	many	NA	TRBJ2-1	CATSSRGAVYNEQFF	TGTGCCACCAGCAGTCGTGGGGCAGTCTACAATGAGCAGTTCTTC
TRBV20-1	many	TRBD1	TRBJ2-5	CSAPGQGGETQYF	TGCAGTGCTCCCGGACAGGGGGGGGAGACCCAGTACTTC
TRBV27	many	NA	TRBJ2-7	CASRAGHSYEQYF	TGTGCCAGCAGGGCAGGCCACTCCTACGAGCAGTACTTC
TRBV6-1	NA	TRBD2	TRBJ2-3	CASARGGNTDTQYF	TGTGCCAGCGCGCGCGGGGGTAACACAGATACGCAGTATTTT
TRBV24-1	once	NA	TRBJ2-5	CATSGGAQETQYF	TGTGCCACCAGTGGGGGGGCACAAGAGACCCAGTACTTC
TRBV20-1	NA	NA	TRBJ2-1	CSATGDTSQSSYNEQFF	TGCAGTGCTACAGGGGATACAAGCCAGAGCTCCTACAATGAGCAGTTCTTC
TRBV24-1	NA	NA	TRBJ1-1	CATSASGSVTEAFF	TGTGCCACCAGTGCATCAGGATCGGTGACTGAAGCTTTCTTT
TRBV9	many	NA	TRBJ2-3	CASSSFAGTADTQYF	TGTGCCAGCAGCTCCTTTGCGGGGACGGCAGATACGCAGTATTTT
TRBV7-2	few	TRBD2	TRBJ2-2	CASSLAGTSGNTGELFF	TGTGCCAGCAGCTTAGCGGGGACTAGCGGGAACACCGGGGAGCTGTTTTTT
TRBV12-3/TRBV12-4	NA	TRBD1	TRBJ2-7	CASSWGQATDEQYF	TGTGCCAGCAGCTGGGGACAGGCCACCGATGAGCAGTACTTC
TRBV6-5	few	TRBD1	TRBJ1-2	CASSYGAGGDPRGYTF	TGTGCCAGCAGTTACGGGGCAGGGGGCGATCCGCGTGGCTACACCTTC
TRBV12-3/TRBV12-4	few	NA	TRBJ2-2	CASSFWPNTGELFF	TGTGCCAGCAGTTTTTGGCCGAACACCGGGGAGCTGTTTTTT
TRBV11-2	many	NA	TRBJ2-5	CASSWELQETQYF	TGTGCCAGCAGCTGGGAACTCCAAGAGACCCAGTACTTC
TRBV4-2	many	NA	TRBJ2-7	CASSQGSILQGEQYF	TGTGCCAGCAGCCAAGGAAGCATCCTCCAGGGCGAGCAGTACTTC
TRBV27	NA	NA	TRBJ2-7	CASSLSQQGEQYF	TGTGCCAGCAGTTTATCCCAGCAGGGCGAGCAGTACTTC
TRBV7-9	NA	NA	TRBJ2-1	CASSSSSIPYNEQFF	TGTGCCAGCAGCTCATCTAGCATCCCCTACAATGAGCAGTTCTTC
TRBV12-3/TRBV12-4	NA	NA	TRBJ1-4	CASSLKGLGTNEKLFF	TGTGCCAGCAGTTTGAAGGGTTTGGGAACTAATGAAAAACTGTTTTTT
TRBV10-3	many	NA	TRBJ2-7	CAISENGPYEQYF	TGTGCCATCAGTGAGAACGGACCCTACGAGCAGTACTTC
TRBV5-6	NA	TRBD1	TRBJ1-1	CASSSFRDRGYNTEAFF	TGTGCCAGCAGCTCCTTCCGGGACAGGGGGTATAACACTGAAGCTTTCTTT
TRBV28	NA	NA	TRBJ2-1	CASSRTRSYNEQFF	TGTGCCAGCAGTCGGACCCGGTCCTACAATGAGCAGTTCTTC
TRBV4-1	many	NA	TRBJ2-7	CASSQDLWGGTYEQYF	TGCGCCAGCAGCCAAGATCTATGGGGAGGAACCTACGAGCAGTACTTC